These T cell receptor beta chains were read from a single sample in a study of STAT3 mutations in large granular lymphocyte leukemia. Only in-frame clones appear in the TCRdb table, and some are missing; sequencing was by immunoSEQ multiplex PCR. The sample lists 20,000 to 30,000 clones, around 93% occurring once. The sequenced sample consisted of peripheral blood mononuclear cells. These receptors were obtained from a man aged 40-49 years with T-cell large granular lymphocyte leukemia. Some clones in this sample may be carry-over from other donors' samples. Each CDR3 is given with its conserved first and last residue. The order of the fields is CDR3 length, D gene, V gene, J gene, clone size, CDR3 DNA, CDR3 protein. The D gene is left open where the match is weak. Not every row has a clone size; where given, it reads once, few, many or a size class.

cdr3_length: 13
d_call: .
v_call: TRBV5-1
j_call: TRBJ1-1
clone_size: .
cdr3_nt: TGCGCCAGCAGCTTATTGGTGAACACTGAAGCTTTCTTT
cdr3_aa: CASSLLVNTEAFF

cdr3_length: 16
d_call: TRBD2
v_call: TRBV30
j_call: TRBJ2-3
clone_size: .
cdr3_nt: TGTGCCTGGAGTGTTGGGGCTAGCGGGGGGTCAGATACGCAGTATTTT
cdr3_aa: CAWSVGASGGSDTQYF

cdr3_length: 13
d_call: .
v_call: TRBV29-1
j_call: TRBJ2-5
clone_size: .
cdr3_nt: TGCAGCGTTGGCATCTGGGGCCAAGAGACCCAGTACTTC
cdr3_aa: CSVGIWGQETQYF

cdr3_length: 18
d_call: TRBD1
v_call: TRBV5-1
j_call: TRBJ1-2
clone_size: .
cdr3_nt: TGCGCCAGCAGCTTCACCGGGACAGGGGGCACCGGAGACTATGGCTACACCTTC
cdr3_aa: CASSFTGTGGTGDYGYTF

cdr3_length: 14
d_call: TRBD1
v_call: TRBV7-9
j_call: TRBJ2-7
clone_size: few
cdr3_nt: TGTGCCAGCAGCTTAGGAAGGGGACAGCCCGAGCAGTACTTC
cdr3_aa: CASSLGRGQPEQYF

cdr3_length: 15
d_call: .
v_call: TRBV18
j_call: TRBJ2-3
clone_size: .
cdr3_nt: TGTGCCAGCTCACCGGCCAGCCTAAGCACAGATACGCAGTATTTT
cdr3_aa: CASSPASLSTDTQYF

cdr3_length: 14
d_call: TRBD1
v_call: TRBV29-1
j_call: TRBJ2-2
clone_size: .
cdr3_nt: TGCAGCGCTGGGACAGGCGATGCCACCGGGGAGCTGTTTTTT
cdr3_aa: CSAGTGDATGELFF

cdr3_length: 13
d_call: TRBD1
v_call: TRBV28
j_call: TRBJ1-5
clone_size: .
cdr3_nt: TGTGCCAGCAGGCGGACCGGGACAGAATCCCAGCATTTT
cdr3_aa: CASRRTGTESQHF

cdr3_length: 12
d_call: .
v_call: TRBV9
j_call: TRBJ1-2
clone_size: .
cdr3_nt: TGTGCCAGCAGCCCCGGGGCGAAGGGCTACACCTTC
cdr3_aa: CASSPGAKGYTF

cdr3_length: 15
d_call: TRBD2
v_call: TRBV11-2
j_call: TRBJ2-1
clone_size: .
cdr3_nt: TGTGCCAGCAGCTTGGGCGGGGGGGCAGTGAATGAGCAGTTCTTC
cdr3_aa: CASSLGGGAVNEQFF

cdr3_length: 15
d_call: TRBD1
v_call: TRBV5-4
j_call: TRBJ1-4
clone_size: .
cdr3_nt: TGTGCCAGCAGCTTGGGCGGGACAGGGGGCGGAAAACTGTTTTTT
cdr3_aa: CASSLGGTGGGKLFF

cdr3_length: 12
d_call: .
v_call: TRBV18
j_call: TRBJ2-7
clone_size: .
cdr3_nt: TGTGCCAGCTCACCTGGATCGGACGAGCAGTACTTC
cdr3_aa: CASSPGSDEQYF

cdr3_length: 15
d_call: .
v_call: TRBV6-1
j_call: TRBJ2-7
clone_size: .
cdr3_nt: TGTGCCAGCAGTGATCCTGAGGGGGTAAGCTACGAGCAGTACTTC
cdr3_aa: CASSDPEGVSYEQYF

cdr3_length: 13
d_call: TRBD1
v_call: TRBV5-4
j_call: TRBJ1-2
clone_size: .
cdr3_nt: TGTGCCAGCAGCGCGCCCGGGACAGAGGGCTACACCTTC
cdr3_aa: CASSAPGTEGYTF

cdr3_length: 13
d_call: .
v_call: TRBV2
j_call: TRBJ1-6
clone_size: .
cdr3_nt: TGTGCCAGCGGCGGCTTAACCAATTCACCCCTCCACTTT
cdr3_aa: CASGGLTNSPLHF

cdr3_length: 13
d_call: .
v_call: TRBV27
j_call: TRBJ1-6
clone_size: .
cdr3_nt: TGTGCCAGCTCAAAGGGTTGGGATTCACCCCTCCACTTT
cdr3_aa: CASSKGWDSPLHF

cdr3_length: 14
d_call: .
v_call: TRBV5-1
j_call: TRBJ2-7
clone_size: .
cdr3_nt: TGCGCCAGCAGCCGCTTGTACAGGGACTACGAGCAGTACTTC
cdr3_aa: CASSRLYRDYEQYF

cdr3_length: 16
d_call: TRBD2
v_call: TRBV7-2
j_call: TRBJ2-3
clone_size: .
cdr3_nt: TGTGCCAGCAGCCCCCTAGCGGGGTTGGTCACAGATACGCAGTATTTT
cdr3_aa: CASSPLAGLVTDTQYF

cdr3_length: 14
d_call: .
v_call: TRBV5-1
j_call: TRBJ2-3
clone_size: .
cdr3_nt: TGCGCCAGCAGCTCCGGGACCCGGTCAGATACGCAGTATTTT
cdr3_aa: CASSSGTRSDTQYF

cdr3_length: 14
d_call: TRBD1
v_call: TRBV5-6
j_call: TRBJ1-5
clone_size: .
cdr3_nt: TGTGCCAGCAGCTTTGGACAGGCATATCAGCCCCAGCATTTT
cdr3_aa: CASSFGQAYQPQHF

cdr3_length: 17
d_call: TRBD1
v_call: TRBV4-2
j_call: TRBJ2-7
clone_size: .
cdr3_nt: TGTGCCAGCAGCCAAGATCTGGTCCCCGGGACAGCCTACGAGCAGTACTTC
cdr3_aa: CASSQDLVPGTAYEQYF

cdr3_length: 15
d_call: TRBD2
v_call: TRBV14
j_call: TRBJ2-5
clone_size: .
cdr3_nt: TGTGCCAGCAGCCTCGGGGGGGCGTTGGGAGAGACCCAGTACTTC
cdr3_aa: CASSLGGALGETQYF

cdr3_length: 14
d_call: .
v_call: TRBV9
j_call: TRBJ1-3
clone_size: few
cdr3_nt: TGTGCCAGCAGCGTAGACGGGGCCGGAAACACCATATATTTT
cdr3_aa: CASSVDGAGNTIYF

cdr3_length: 14
d_call: .
v_call: TRBV5-1
j_call: TRBJ1-6
clone_size: .
cdr3_nt: TGCGCCAGCAGCTCGGGTTCGTATACTTCACCCCTCCACTTT
cdr3_aa: CASSSGSYTSPLHF

cdr3_length: 14
d_call: TRBD1
v_call: TRBV7-2
j_call: TRBJ2-7
clone_size: .
cdr3_nt: TGTGCCAGCAGCGACGGACAGGGGCCCTACGAGCAGTACTTC
cdr3_aa: CASSDGQGPYEQYF

cdr3_length: 16
d_call: .
v_call: TRBV7-2
j_call: TRBJ2-3
clone_size: .
cdr3_nt: TGTGCCAGCAGCTTAGTGTTAGGCGGGGTCACAGATACGCAGTATTTT
cdr3_aa: CASSLVLGGVTDTQYF

cdr3_length: 13
d_call: .
v_call: TRBV10-2
j_call: TRBJ1-5
clone_size: .
cdr3_nt: TGCGCCAGCAGCAGCGATAGCAATCAGCCCCAGCATTTT
cdr3_aa: CASSSDSNQPQHF

cdr3_length: 13
d_call: .
v_call: TRBV7-9
j_call: TRBJ2-6
clone_size: .
cdr3_nt: TGTGCCAGCAGCTCCTCATCGGCCAACGTCCTGACTTTC
cdr3_aa: CASSSSSANVLTF

cdr3_length: 14
d_call: TRBD1
v_call: TRBV6-5
j_call: TRBJ1-1
clone_size: .
cdr3_nt: TGTGCCAGCAGTCGCGGACAGGTACACACTGAAGCTTTCTTT
cdr3_aa: CASSRGQVHTEAFF

cdr3_length: 12
d_call: TRBD1
v_call: TRBV2
j_call: TRBJ2-7
clone_size: .
cdr3_nt: TGTGCCAGCTCGGGGACAGCCTACGAGCAGTACTTC
cdr3_aa: CASSGTAYEQYF

cdr3_length: 11
d_call: .
v_call: TRBV5-1
j_call: TRBJ2-7
clone_size: .
cdr3_nt: TGCGCCAGCAGCTTGGGGTACGAGCAGTACTTC
cdr3_aa: CASSLGYEQYF

cdr3_length: 15
d_call: .
v_call: TRBV5-1
j_call: TRBJ1-6
clone_size: .
cdr3_nt: TGCGCCAGCGGGTCTGAGGGAATATATAATTCACCCCTCCACTTT
cdr3_aa: CASGSEGIYNSPLHF

cdr3_length: 15
d_call: .
v_call: TRBV6-6
j_call: TRBJ2-1
clone_size: .
cdr3_nt: TGTGCCAGCACCGGGGTCCTCAGCTCCTACAATGAGCAGTTCTTC
cdr3_aa: CASTGVLSSYNEQFF

cdr3_length: 19
d_call: .
v_call: TRBV5-1
j_call: TRBJ2-1
clone_size: .
cdr3_nt: TGCGCCAGCAGCCCTCTGGGGTCCTCCCTGGAAGGGATATACAATGAGCAGTTCTTC
cdr3_aa: CASSPLGSSLEGIYNEQFF

cdr3_length: 16
d_call: TRBD2
v_call: TRBV11-2
j_call: TRBJ2-3
clone_size: .
cdr3_nt: TGTGCCAGCAGCCCGGGGATAGCGGGGAAAGTAGATACGCAGTATTTT
cdr3_aa: CASSPGIAGKVDTQYF

cdr3_length: 14
d_call: TRBD1
v_call: TRBV7-9
j_call: TRBJ1-1
clone_size: few
cdr3_nt: TGTGCCACCTCCCTACAGGGGGCGAACACTGAAGCTTTCTTT
cdr3_aa: CATSLQGANTEAFF

cdr3_length: 11
d_call: .
v_call: TRBV20-1
j_call: TRBJ2-1
clone_size: .
cdr3_nt: TGCAGTGCTAGAGACTACAATGAGCAGTTCTTC
cdr3_aa: CSARDYNEQFF

cdr3_length: 14
d_call: TRBD1
v_call: TRBV2
j_call: TRBJ2-2
clone_size: .
cdr3_nt: TGTGCCAGCAGTCGGACAGGGTTCACCGGGGAGCTGTTTTTT
cdr3_aa: CASSRTGFTGELFF

cdr3_length: 15
d_call: .
v_call: TRBV29-1
j_call: TRBJ1-1
clone_size: .
cdr3_nt: TGCAGCGTTGAAGATCCGGACAAGTTGAACACTGAAGCTTTCTTT
cdr3_aa: CSVEDPDKLNTEAFF

cdr3_length: 13
d_call: TRBD1
v_call: TRBV29-1
j_call: TRBJ2-7
clone_size: .
cdr3_nt: TGCAGCGTTGAACGGACAGGGAAATACGAGCAGTACTTC
cdr3_aa: CSVERTGKYEQYF

cdr3_length: 15
d_call: TRBD1
v_call: TRBV25-1
j_call: TRBJ2-7
clone_size: .
cdr3_nt: TGTGCCAGCAGTGCCCGGGACAGGGGCACCTACGAGCAGTACTTC
cdr3_aa: CASSARDRGTYEQYF

cdr3_length: 14
d_call: .
v_call: TRBV28
j_call: TRBJ1-1
clone_size: once
cdr3_nt: TGTGCCAGCAGCCGGGACTTCCCAAACACTGAAGCTTTCTTT
cdr3_aa: CASSRDFPNTEAFF

cdr3_length: 15
d_call: .
v_call: TRBV19
j_call: TRBJ2-3
clone_size: .
cdr3_nt: TGTGCCAGTGACCCCGGGACGGTCAGCACAGATACGCAGTATTTT
cdr3_aa: CASDPGTVSTDTQYF

cdr3_length: 13
d_call: TRBD1
v_call: TRBV5-4
j_call: TRBJ1-2
clone_size: once
cdr3_nt: TGTGCCAGCAGCGTCGGGACAGCCTATGGCTACACCTTC
cdr3_aa: CASSVGTAYGYTF

cdr3_length: 15
d_call: .
v_call: TRBV4-2
j_call: TRBJ2-7
clone_size: .
cdr3_nt: TGTGCCAGCAGGCCTACCGGGCCTAAGTCCTACGAGCAGTACTTC
cdr3_aa: CASRPTGPKSYEQYF

cdr3_length: 13
d_call: .
v_call: TRBV7-9
j_call: TRBJ1-1
clone_size: .
cdr3_nt: TGTGCCAGCAGCTTAGGGTACAGCACTGAAGCTTTCTTT
cdr3_aa: CASSLGYSTEAFF

cdr3_length: 12
d_call: .
v_call: TRBV6-6
j_call: TRBJ2-7
clone_size: once
cdr3_nt: TGTGCCAGCAGCATGACAGACTACGAGCAGTACTTC
cdr3_aa: CASSMTDYEQYF

cdr3_length: 14
d_call: .
v_call: TRBV9
j_call: TRBJ1-5
clone_size: .
cdr3_nt: TGTGCCAGCAGCGTAGACGGTAGCAATCAGCCCCAGCATTTT
cdr3_aa: CASSVDGSNQPQHF

cdr3_length: 14
d_call: TRBD1
v_call: TRBV7-3
j_call: TRBJ1-2
clone_size: .
cdr3_nt: TGTGCCAGCAGCCGCGGACAGGGGGACTATGGCTACACCTTC
cdr3_aa: CASSRGQGDYGYTF

cdr3_length: 15
d_call: .
v_call: TRBV9
j_call: TRBJ1-4
clone_size: .
cdr3_nt: TGTGCCAGCAGCCCATCCCCAGGGCGTAATGAAAAACTGTTTTTT
cdr3_aa: CASSPSPGRNEKLFF

cdr3_length: 13
d_call: .
v_call: TRBV7-2
j_call: TRBJ2-7
clone_size: .
cdr3_nt: TGTGCCAGCAGCCCTCCGCAGGGCTACGAGCAGTACTTC
cdr3_aa: CASSPPQGYEQYF

cdr3_length: 16
d_call: TRBD1
v_call: TRBV27
j_call: TRBJ2-2
clone_size: .
cdr3_nt: TGTGCCAGCAGTTTTGGGACCCCAGGGGGCACCGGGGAGCTGTTTTTT
cdr3_aa: CASSFGTPGGTGELFF

cdr3_length: 16
d_call: .
v_call: TRBV6-6
j_call: TRBJ1-6
clone_size: .
cdr3_nt: TGTGCCAGCAGTTACTCCCGGACCTCCTATAATTCACCCCTCCACTTT
cdr3_aa: CASSYSRTSYNSPLHF

cdr3_length: 15
d_call: TRBD1
v_call: TRBV19
j_call: TRBJ1-5
clone_size: .
cdr3_nt: TGTGCCAGTAGTATCGGCAGGGGGCGAAGTCAGCCCCAGCATTTT
cdr3_aa: CASSIGRGRSQPQHF

cdr3_length: 17
d_call: TRBD2
v_call: TRBV28
j_call: TRBJ2-2
clone_size: .
cdr3_nt: TGTGCCAGCAGCTCCCCGGGGGAGAGCGGGGGGATCGGGGAGCTGTTTTTT
cdr3_aa: CASSSPGESGGIGELFF

cdr3_length: 14
d_call: TRBD2
v_call: TRBV19
j_call: TRBJ2-7
clone_size: .
cdr3_nt: TGTGCCAGTAGTATAACTCGGGGGGCCTACGAGCAGTACTTC
cdr3_aa: CASSITRGAYEQYF

cdr3_length: 15
d_call: TRBD1
v_call: TRBV5-1
j_call: TRBJ1-2
clone_size: .
cdr3_nt: TGCGCCAGCAGCCCCCAGGGACAGGGAGGGGATGGCTACACCTTC
cdr3_aa: CASSPQGQGGDGYTF

cdr3_length: 13
d_call: .
v_call: TRBV5-6
j_call: TRBJ1-5
clone_size: .
cdr3_nt: TGTGCCAGCAGCTCAAAATTGGGACAGCCCCAGCATTTT
cdr3_aa: CASSSKLGQPQHF

cdr3_length: 14
d_call: .
v_call: TRBV5-1
j_call: TRBJ1-3
clone_size: .
cdr3_nt: TGCGCCAGCAGCTTGGACGGGTCTGGAAACACCATATATTTT
cdr3_aa: CASSLDGSGNTIYF